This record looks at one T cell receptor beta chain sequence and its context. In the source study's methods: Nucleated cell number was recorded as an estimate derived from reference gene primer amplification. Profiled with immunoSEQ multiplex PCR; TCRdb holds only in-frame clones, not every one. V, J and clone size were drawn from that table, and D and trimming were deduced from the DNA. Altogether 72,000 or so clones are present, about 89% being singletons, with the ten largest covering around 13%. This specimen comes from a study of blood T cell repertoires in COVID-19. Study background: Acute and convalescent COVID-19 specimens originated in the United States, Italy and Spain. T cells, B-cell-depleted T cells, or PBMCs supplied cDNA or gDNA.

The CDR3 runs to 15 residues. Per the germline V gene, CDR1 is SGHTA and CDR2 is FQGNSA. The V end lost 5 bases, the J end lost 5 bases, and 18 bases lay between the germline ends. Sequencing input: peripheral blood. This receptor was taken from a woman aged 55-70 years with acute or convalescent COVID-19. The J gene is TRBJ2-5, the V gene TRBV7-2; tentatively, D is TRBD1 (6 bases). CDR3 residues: CASSGWGTITETQYF. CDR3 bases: TGTGCCAGCAGCGGATGGGGGACAATAACGGAGACCCAGTACTTC.